The 26 T cell receptor beta chains below come from one sample, sequenced in a study of cytomegalovirus exposure and HLA in healthy donors. 60 Vbeta and 13 Jbeta primers were used in PCR. The data were produced by immunoSEQ multiplex PCR, yet TCRdb's version contains in-frame clones alone and is incomplete. The data contain 150,000 or so clones, roughly 74% of them seen just once; the ten biggest clones take up around 11%. Source material: PBMCs. The receptor source for this set is a man aged 18 to 35 in good health and CMV-seropositive.

The V call is TRBV7-9, the J call TRBJ1-1, with D hard to call. The CDR3 covers 12 residues. Germline-derived CDR1 and CDR2 are SEHNR and FQNEAQ (reference sequence). V was clipped by 5 bases and J by 5 bases, with 9 bases between them. CDR3 nucleotide sequence: TGTGCCAGCAGCAAAGGACTAACTGAAGCTTTCTTT. Translating gives CASSKGLTEAFF.

The chain is built from TRBV19 and TRBJ1-6; TRBD1 matches 10 bases. CDR1 and CDR2 (germline): LNHDA, SQIVND (reference sequence). The CDR3 is made up of 15 amino acids. V dropped 3 bases and J dropped 7; count of bases not matched to a gene: 3. The CDR3: CASSIGTGVNSPLHF. The CDR3, as DNA: TGTGCCAGTAGTATCGGGACAGGGGTAAATTCACCCCTCCACTTT.

V gene TRBV15 combines with J gene TRBJ2-3; maybe TRBD2 (5 bases). The CDR3 totals 19 residues. Deletions cut 0 bases from V and 1 base from J, with 20 bases between. Germline lookup yields CDR1 LNHNV and CDR2 YYDKDF (reference sequence). The CDR3 sequence is CATSRDYPRKRSRTDTQYF. The CDR3 DNA is TGTGCCACCAGCAGAGATTACCCCCGGAAGCGGAGCCGCACAGATACGCAGTATTTT.

Only a few counts were recorded for this clone. CDR3 sequence reads: CASSSTGTGVYEQYF. In DNA, the CDR3 is TGTGCCAGCAGTTCTACCGGGACAGGGGTCTACGAGCAGTACTTC. The chain couples TRBV6-5 to TRBJ2-7; TRBD1 matches 10 bases. V trimming: 4 bases; J trimming: 3 bases; junction bases outside the gene matches: 6. The length of the CDR3 is 15 residues. Germline V gene sequence: CDR1 MNHEY, CDR2 SVGAGI.

The rearrangement links TRBV28 to TRBJ1-2, with TRBD1 as a possible D gene (6 bases). V lost 6 bases and J lost 12, with 26 bases in between. Germline lookup yields CDR1 MDHEN and CDR2 SYDVKM. This CDR3 region has 15 residues. The CDR3 protein is CASSLWGGGRGVHTF. The CDR3 coding sequence is TGTGCCAGCAGCCTTTGGGGGGGTGGCAGGGGCGTACACACCTTC.

This sequence joins TRBV4-1 and TRBJ2-3; 9 nucleotides match TRBD2. Germline CDR1 reads MGHRA; CDR2 reads YSYEKL. This CDR3 is 17 amino acids long. The V and J ends lost 4 bases and 3 bases, in that order; junction bases with no gene match: 11. The CDR3 spells CASSLKREVSGTDTQYF. CDR3 in DNA: TGCGCCAGCAGCCTTAAGCGGGAGGTTAGTGGGACAGATACGCAGTATTTT.

The V and J genes are TRBV28 and TRBJ2-7; D gene unclear. V lost 3 bases and J 5 bases, leaving 8 bases between the germline ends. CDR1 and CDR2 from the germline V gene are MDHEN and SYDVKM. This CDR3 spans 12 amino acids. DNA of the CDR3: TGTGCCAGCAGTTTCACAGACCACGAGCAGTACTTC. Protein sequence: CASSFTDHEQYF.

The CDR3 reads CASSIAGTGITEQYF. The CDR3 region has the DNA TGTGCCAGTAGTATCGCCGGGACAGGGATTACCGAGCAGTACTTC. This chain uses TRBV19 with TRBJ2-7; 9 positions agree with TRBD1. Trimming took 3 bases from V and 6 from J; bases not matched to a gene: 9. Germline V gene sequence: CDR1 LNHDA, CDR2 SQIVND (reference sequence). The CDR3 contains 15 residues.

The V gene is TRBV15, the J gene TRBJ2-7, with 8 nucleotides matching TRBD2. V shed 1 base and J 3 bases; nucleotides not matched to a gene: 11. The CDR3 runs 17 residues. The germline V gene has CDR1 LNHNV and CDR2 YYDKDF (reference sequence). The CDR3 DNA reads TGTGCCACCAGCAGAGGTGGGACTAGTAGCAACCGCTACGAGCAGTACTTC. It specifies CATSRGGTSSNRYEQYF.

The V call is TRBV2, the J call TRBJ2-1, with TRBD2 as a possible D gene (6 bases). The CDR3 is 14 amino acids. CDR1 is SNHLY, CDR2 FYNNEI, per germline. Trimming took 8 bases from V and 4 from J, leaving 15 bases between them. The CDR3 nucleotides read TGTGCCAGCTCATTGGCGACTAGATACAATGAGCAGTTCTTC. It specifies CASSLATRYNEQFF.

This clone was counted once. V usage is TRBV27 and J usage is TRBJ1-5, with 9 positions matching TRBD1. The trim removed 5 bases at V and 4 bases at J, leaving 6 bases unmatched. Germline CDR1 and CDR2: MNHEY and SMNVEV (reference sequence). This CDR3 is built from 15 residues. CDR3 region: CASSPRDRENQPQHF. CDR3 in DNA: TGTGCCAGCAGTCCGCGGGACAGGGAGAATCAGCCCCAGCATTTT.

The gene calls are TRBV7-2 and TRBJ2-5; 7 bases are shared with TRBD2. This CDR3 comprises 14 residues. The V segment lost 6 bases and the J segment 2 bases; nucleotides outside the gene matches: 6. Per germline, CDR1 SGHTA and CDR2 FQGNSA. The CDR3 DNA reads as TGTGCCAGCAGACCTAGCGGCCCGCAAGAGACCCAGTACTTC. Translation gives CASRPSGPQETQYF.

The chain carries TRBV6-6 and TRBJ2-7, with TRBD2 as a possible D gene (6 bases). Germline V gives CDR1 MNHNY, CDR2 SVGAGI (reference sequence). V shed 10 bases and J shed 8 bases, with 12 bases lying between them. CDR3 length: 10 residues. The CDR3 sequence is CATRTTKQYF. The CDR3 DNA reads TGTGCCACCCGGACTACGAAGCAGTACTTC.

This clone has only a few counts. This chain uses TRBV19 with TRBJ1-1; the match to TRBD1 covers 7 bases. The V segment lost 6 bases and the J segment 5 bases; nucleotides outside the gene matches: 6. CDR1 and CDR2 (germline): LNHDA, SQIVND (reference sequence). The CDR3 sequence is 13 residues long. CDR3 bases: TGTGCCAGTAGGTCGGACAGGACAACTGAAGCTTTCTTT. It translates to CASRSDRTTEAFF.

The chain is built from TRBV4-1 and TRBJ2-1; 8 bases fit TRBD1. Germline CDR1 MGHRA, CDR2 YSYEKL. This CDR3 has 15 amino acids. V trimming: 3 bases; J trimming: 12 bases; junction bases outside the gene matches: 13. The CDR3 region is CASSQRGQVLSWQFF. CDR3 nucleotides: TGCGCCAGCAGCCAGAGGGGACAGGTTCTATCCTGGCAGTTCTTC.

The chain carries TRBV7-3 and TRBJ2-1; D call uncertain. CDR3 length: 13 amino acids. Trimming cost V 0 bases and J 4 bases, with 4 bases left between them. Germline V gene lookup returns CDR1 SGHTA and CDR2 FQGTGA. The CDR3 sequence is CASSLTTYNEQFF. As DNA, the CDR3 is TGTGCCAGCAGCTTAACTACTTACAATGAGCAGTTCTTC. Based on the CDR3 plus reference TRBV7-3 and TRBJ2-1, the full variable domain is GAGVSQTPSNKVTEKGKYVELRCDPISGHTALYWYRQSLGQGPEFLIYFQGTGAADDSGLPNDRFFAVRPEGSVSTLKIQRTERGDSAVYLCASSLTTYNEQFFGPGTRLTVL.

The V call is TRBV7-8, the J call TRBJ2-7; D uncertain. Trimming shortened V by 1 base and J by 0 bases, and 10 bases separated the two germline ends. The CDR3 has 15 amino acids. Germline V gives CDR1 SGHVS, CDR2 FQNEAQ. In DNA, the CDR3 is TGTGCCAGCAGCTTAGGTTCCAGTACCTCCTACGAGCAGTACTTC. Encoded protein: CASSLGSSTSYEQYF.

This clone appeared a few times. The V and J genes are TRBV5-8 and TRBJ2-7, with TRBD2 identical over 7 bases. J gave up 7 bases and V 6 bases, and 10 bases lay outside the gene matches. CDR3 length: 13 residues. Germline V gene lookup returns CDR1 SGHTS and CDR2 YDEGEE. CDR3 sequence reads: CASKGLPPTEQYF. CDR3 in DNA: TGTGCCAGCAAGGGACTACCGCCTACGGAGCAGTACTTC.

In regard to this clone: Because it lacks the conserved phenylalanine or tryptophan at the end, this CDR3 is likely a read error. The J gene is TRBJ1-4, the V gene TRBV6-5, with unresolved D. The CDR3 totals 13 residues. The germline V and J ends were trimmed by 5 bases and 8 bases, with 12 bases remaining between them. CDR1 and CDR2 from the germline V gene are MNHEY and SVGAGI. CDR3 DNA: TGTGCCAGCAGTAGGCGGCGAAGAGAAAAACTGTTTTCT. Translating it yields CASSRRRREKLFS.

This chain uses TRBV18 with TRBJ2-6, with TRBD1 as a possible D gene (6 bases). This CDR3 has 17 residues. V lost 3 bases and J lost 0, with 12 bases in between. Germline CDR1 reads KGHSH; CDR2 reads LQKENI. The CDR3 sequence: CASSPNRVSSGANVLTF. CDR3 coding DNA: TGTGCCAGCTCACCTAACAGGGTCTCCTCTGGGGCCAACGTCCTGACTTTC.

This clone was seen just once. V usage is TRBV7-9 and J usage is TRBJ2-7; TRBD2 aligns across 8 bases. The germline V gene encodes CDR1 SEHNR and CDR2 FQNEAQ (reference sequence). V was clipped by 4 bases and J by 3 bases; unmatched bases: 5. The CDR3 sequence is 14 residues long. CDR3 sequence: CASSSGTRDYEQYF. The CDR3 DNA follows: TGTGCCAGCAGCTCCGGGACTAGGGACTACGAGCAGTACTTC.

The gene calls are TRBV7-6 and TRBJ2-3; no definite D call. The CDR3 spans 14 residues. The ends were cut back, 2 bases at V and 8 bases at J, with 14 bases in the middle. The V gene's germline CDR1 is SGHVS and CDR2 FNYEAQ. In nucleotides, the CDR3 is TGTGCCAGCAGCTTAACCTTGCCCCTCGGTACGCAGTATTTT. It specifies CASSLTLPLGTQYF.

The chain combines TRBV5-1 with TRBJ2-1, with 8 bases fitting TRBD1. The CDR3 is 14 amino acids. V shed 2 bases and J 10 bases; nucleotides not matched to a gene: 8. Germline V CDR1 and CDR2: SGHRS, YFSETQ. Here the CDR3 reads CASSLLYRDREQFF. The DNA for the CDR3 is TGCGCCAGCAGCTTACTTTACAGGGACAGGGAGCAGTTCTTC.

The rearrangement links TRBV13 to TRBJ2-2; tentative D call: TRBD2 (6 bases). The germline V and J ends were trimmed by 3 bases and 3 bases, with 11 bases remaining between them. CDR3 size: 15 residues. Germline CDR1 is PRHDT and CDR2 is FYEKMQ (reference sequence). The CDR3, as DNA: TGTGCCAGCAGCTTGGGTGGGGGGTACACCGGGGAGCTGTTTTTT. Translation gives CASSLGGGYTGELFF.

The J gene is TRBJ1-4, the V gene TRBV15; weak D call: TRBD1 (5 bases). CDR1 is LNHNV, CDR2 YYDKDF, per germline (reference sequence). Between the trimmed V and J ends, which lost 0 bases and 8 bases, there was a span of 10 bases. The CDR3 consists of 14 residues. The CDR3, as DNA: TGTGCCACCAGCAGAGATGCGACAGCCGAAAAACTGTTTTTT. Translation: CATSRDATAEKLFF.

The CDR3 loop is CASSLGLGSREQYF. The DNA for the CDR3 is TGTGCCAGCAGCTTAGGGTTGGGCAGCCGCGAGCAGTACTTC. The gene calls are TRBV7-9 and TRBJ2-7; D unresolved. Trimming took 1 base from V and 6 from J, leaving 13 bases between them. The CDR3 length is 14 residues. From germline, CDR1 is SEHNR and CDR2 FQNEAQ (reference sequence).